These T cell receptor beta chains were read from a single sample in a study of PD-1 blockade in mismatch repair-deficient tumors. Assay: immunoSEQ multiplex PCR; the TCRdb copy retains only in-frame clones and omits some. The data contain under 50,000 clones, over 60% of them singletons. Sample: PBMCs, taken before pembrolizumab treatment. These receptors were taken from an adult with mismatch repair-deficient cancer. CDR3s leave out the opening cysteine and the closing phenylalanine or tryptophan. Fields, in order: CDR3 protein, D gene, V gene, CDR3 length. A D gene is named only where the DNA matches it firmly.

AWSVVVGQLNEKLF	-	TRBV30	14
SVGGGRGANEQF	TRBD2	TRBV29-1	12
ASSSPTGDSGNTIY	-	TRBV5-4	14
ASSLRDEAF	-	TRBV7-8	9
SVEKLRSNYGYT	-	TRBV29-1	12
ASTPADTQY	-	TRBV6-1	9
ASRPWGGTEAF	-	TRBV27	11
ASSHRGAQETQY	-	TRBV11-3	12
ASSRDRLNTEAF	TRBD1	TRBV5-1	12
ASRPRSATTNTEAF	-	TRBV19	14
SAAVGHEQY	-	TRBV20-1	9
ASSGSGRPQETQY	TRBD2	TRBV9	13
ASGRGSYEQY	-	TRBV12-5	10
ASSSVGGLSDPF	-	TRBV11-2	12